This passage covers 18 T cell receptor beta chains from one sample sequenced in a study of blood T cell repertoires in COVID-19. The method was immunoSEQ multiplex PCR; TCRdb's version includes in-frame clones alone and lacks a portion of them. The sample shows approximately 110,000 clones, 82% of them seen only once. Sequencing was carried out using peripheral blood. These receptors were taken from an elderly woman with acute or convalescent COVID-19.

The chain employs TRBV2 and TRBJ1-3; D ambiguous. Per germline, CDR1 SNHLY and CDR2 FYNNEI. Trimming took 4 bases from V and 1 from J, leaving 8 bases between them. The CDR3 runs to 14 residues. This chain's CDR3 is CASSVGISGNTIYF. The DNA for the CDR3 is TGTGCCAGCAGTGTCGGGATTTCTGGAAACACCATATATTTT.

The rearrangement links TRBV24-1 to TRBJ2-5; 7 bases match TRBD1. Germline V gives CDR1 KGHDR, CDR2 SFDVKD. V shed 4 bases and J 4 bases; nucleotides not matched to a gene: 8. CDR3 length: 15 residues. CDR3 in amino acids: CATSENRGIGETQYF. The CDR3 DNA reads TGTGCCACCAGTGAAAACAGGGGAATCGGAGAGACCCAGTACTTC.

The CDR3, as DNA: TGTGCCACCAGTGACCGTCTAGCGGGAGTGGTTGACCAAGAGACCCAGTACTTC. Translating gives CATSDRLAGVVDQETQYF. The chain carries TRBV24-1 and TRBJ2-5; 10 positions agree with TRBD2. Germline CDR1 and CDR2: KGHDR and SFDVKD. Losses at the gene ends were 4 bases for V and 0 bases for J; bases not matched to a gene: 10. There are 18 residues in the CDR3.

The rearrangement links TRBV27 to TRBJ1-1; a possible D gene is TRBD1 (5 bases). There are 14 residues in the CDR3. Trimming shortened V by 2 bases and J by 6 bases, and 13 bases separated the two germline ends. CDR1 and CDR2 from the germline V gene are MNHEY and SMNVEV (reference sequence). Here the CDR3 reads CASSLNSGLPEAFF. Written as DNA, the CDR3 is TGTGCCAGCAGTTTAAATTCAGGGCTTCCTGAAGCTTTCTTT.

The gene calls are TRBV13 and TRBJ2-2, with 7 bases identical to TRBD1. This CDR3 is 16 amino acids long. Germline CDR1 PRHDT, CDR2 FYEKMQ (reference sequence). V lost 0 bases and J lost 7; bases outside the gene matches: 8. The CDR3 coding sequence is TGTGCCAGCAGCTTAGGAGGTAGAGGGGGCTACGGGGAGCTGTTTTTT. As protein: CASSLGGRGGYGELFF.

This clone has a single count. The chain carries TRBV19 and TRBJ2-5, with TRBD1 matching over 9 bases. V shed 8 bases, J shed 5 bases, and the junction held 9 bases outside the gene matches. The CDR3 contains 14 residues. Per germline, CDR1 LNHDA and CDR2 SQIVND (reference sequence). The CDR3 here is CASQGQGLSETQYF. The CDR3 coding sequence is TGTGCCAGTCAGGGACAGGGACTTTCCGAGACCCAGTACTTC.

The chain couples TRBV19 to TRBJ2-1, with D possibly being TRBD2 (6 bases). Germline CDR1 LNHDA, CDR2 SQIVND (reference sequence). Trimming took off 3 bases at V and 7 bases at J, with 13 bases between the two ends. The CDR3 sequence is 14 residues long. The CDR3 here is CASSIAGSSNEQFF. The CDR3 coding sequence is TGTGCCAGTAGTATTGCGGGAAGTTCAAATGAGCAGTTCTTC.

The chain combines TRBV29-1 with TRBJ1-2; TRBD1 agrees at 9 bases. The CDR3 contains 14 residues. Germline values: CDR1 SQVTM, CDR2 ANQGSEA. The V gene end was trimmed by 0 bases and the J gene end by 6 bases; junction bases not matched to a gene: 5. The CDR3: CSVEDRGTGNGYTF. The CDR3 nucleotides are TGCAGCGTTGAAGATCGGGGGACAGGGAATGGCTACACCTTC.

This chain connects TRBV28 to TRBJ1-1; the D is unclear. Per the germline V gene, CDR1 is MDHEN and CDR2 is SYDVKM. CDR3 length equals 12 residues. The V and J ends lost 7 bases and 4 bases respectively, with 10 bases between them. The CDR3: CASKEPGTEAFF. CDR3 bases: TGTGCCAGCAAGGAACCGGGCACTGAAGCTTTCTTT.

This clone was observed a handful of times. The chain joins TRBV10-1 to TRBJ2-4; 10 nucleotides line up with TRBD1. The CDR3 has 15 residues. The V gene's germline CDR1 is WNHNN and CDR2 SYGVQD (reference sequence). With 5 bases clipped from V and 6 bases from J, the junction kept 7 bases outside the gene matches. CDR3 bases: TGCGCCAGCAGTCCGACAGGGGGCTCGGGAAACATTCAGTACTTC. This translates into CASSPTGGSGNIQYF.

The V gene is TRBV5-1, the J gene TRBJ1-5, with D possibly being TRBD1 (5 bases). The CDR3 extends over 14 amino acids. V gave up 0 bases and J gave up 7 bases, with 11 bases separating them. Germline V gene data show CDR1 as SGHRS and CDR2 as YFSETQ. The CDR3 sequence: CASSLDQGGQPQHF. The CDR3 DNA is TGCGCCAGCAGCTTGGATCAGGGAGGGCAGCCCCAGCATTTT.

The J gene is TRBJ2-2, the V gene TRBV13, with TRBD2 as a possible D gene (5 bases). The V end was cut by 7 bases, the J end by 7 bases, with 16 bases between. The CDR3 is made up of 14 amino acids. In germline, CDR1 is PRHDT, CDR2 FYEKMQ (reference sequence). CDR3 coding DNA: TGTGCCAGCACCCAGATGGCGGGTTACGGGGAGCTGTTTTTT. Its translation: CASTQMAGYGELFF.

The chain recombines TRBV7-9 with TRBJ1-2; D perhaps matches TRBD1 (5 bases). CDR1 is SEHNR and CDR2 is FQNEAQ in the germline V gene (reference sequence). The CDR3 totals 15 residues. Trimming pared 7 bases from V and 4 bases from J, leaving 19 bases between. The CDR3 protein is CASTTERGGSYGYTF. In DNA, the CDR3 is TGTGCCAGCACCACCGAAAGGGGTGGATCCTATGGCTACACCTTC.

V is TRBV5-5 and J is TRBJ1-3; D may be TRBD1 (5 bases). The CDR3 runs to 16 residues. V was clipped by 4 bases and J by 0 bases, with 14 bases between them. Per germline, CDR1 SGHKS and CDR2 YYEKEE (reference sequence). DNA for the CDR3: TGTGCCAGCAGCGGAGGGACGGCCTCCTCTGGAAACACCATATATTTT. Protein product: CASSGGTASSGNTIYF.

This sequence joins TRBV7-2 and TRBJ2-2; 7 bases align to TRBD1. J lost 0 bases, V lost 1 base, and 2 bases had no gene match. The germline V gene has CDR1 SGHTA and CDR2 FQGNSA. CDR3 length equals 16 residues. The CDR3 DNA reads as TGTGCCAGCAGCTTAGTAGGGGGCTCGAACACCGGGGAGCTGTTTTTT. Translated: CASSLVGGSNTGELFF.

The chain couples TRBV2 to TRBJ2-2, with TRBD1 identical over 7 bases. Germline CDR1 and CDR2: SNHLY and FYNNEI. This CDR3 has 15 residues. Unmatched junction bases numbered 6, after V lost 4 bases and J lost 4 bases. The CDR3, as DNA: TGTGCCAGCAGTGGGCTTGACAGGGCCACCGGGGAGCTGTTTTTT. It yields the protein CASSGLDRATGELFF.

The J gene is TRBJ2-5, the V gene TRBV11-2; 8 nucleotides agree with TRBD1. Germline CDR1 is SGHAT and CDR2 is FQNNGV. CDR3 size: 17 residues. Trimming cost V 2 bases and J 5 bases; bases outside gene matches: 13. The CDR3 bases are TGTGCCAGCAGCTTAACGACTCAGGGGGCAGGGGGGGAGACCCAGTACTTC. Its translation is CASSLTTQGAGGETQYF.

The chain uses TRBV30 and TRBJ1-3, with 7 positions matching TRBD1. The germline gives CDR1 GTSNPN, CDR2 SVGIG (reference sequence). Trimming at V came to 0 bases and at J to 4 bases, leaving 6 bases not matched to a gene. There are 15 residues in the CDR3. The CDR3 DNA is TGTGCCTGGAGTGTACAAGGGGGCAAGGGAAACACCATATATTTT. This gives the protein CAWSVQGGKGNTIYF.